The 10 T cell receptor beta chains given below trace back to one sample, sequenced in a study of a mutant IDH1 vaccine in newly diagnosed glioma (dated by TCRdb to the early 2020s). Interpreted using the paper, the time point label stands for: week 5, during vaccination. Every vaccine dose consisted of 300 ug of a 20-mer mutant IDH1 peptide in Montanide, administered subcutaneously together with topical imiquimod. The library was produced with the immunoSEQ multiplex PCR assay. The table comes from immuneACCESS by way of TCRdb, which keeps in-frame sequences with V and J called. Part of the clones is missing from these tables; in studies checked, under half for an unresolved V gene and the rest for unknown reasons. This sample comprises about 38,000 clones, approximately 80% of them detected only once. The ten largest make up more than 5.5% of the sample. These receptors' antigens are unknown. The specimen comprised PBMCs, sampled from a glioma patient whose treatment included an IDH1 peptide vaccine. The receptors derive from a man between 35 and 55 years old with glioma.

The V call is TRBV29-1, the J call TRBJ2-6; perhaps TRBD2 as D (6 bases). From germline, CDR1 is SQVTM and CDR2 ANQGSEA. Trimming took off 7 bases at V and 2 bases at J, with 12 bases between the two ends. CDR3 size: 14 residues. The CDR3 region has the DNA TGCAGCGCCCGGGGGTCGGCTGGGGCCAACGTCCTGACTTTC. This translates into CSARGSAGANVLTF. The complete variable domain, with remaining parts taken from reference TRBV29-1 and TRBJ2-6, reads SAVISQKPSRDICQRGTSLTIQCQVDSQVTMMFWYRQQPGQSLTLIATANQGSEATYESGFVIDKFPISRPNLTFSTLTVSNMSPEDSSIYLCSARGSAGANVLTFGAGSRLTVL.

DNA for the CDR3: TGTGCCTGTGATGGGAGTGAAAAACTGTTTTTT. Translation: CACDGSEKLFF. The chain has TRBV30 and TRBJ1-4; no firm D call. CDR1 and CDR2 (germline): GTSNPN, SVGIG (reference sequence). The CDR3 is 11 amino acids. Deletions cut 6 bases from V and 7 bases from J, with 9 bases between. The variable domain in full, completed from reference TRBV30 and TRBJ1-4, reads SQTIHQWPATLVQPVGSPLSLECTVEGTSNPNLYWYRQAAGRGLQLLFYSVGIGQISSEVPQNLSASRPQDRQFILSSKKLLLSDSGFYLCACDGSEKLFFGSGTQLSVL.

This clone showed up just once. The chain's CDR3 is CASLTGGTEAFF. CDR3 DNA: TGTGCCAGCTTGACAGGAGGCACTGAAGCTTTCTTT. J is TRBJ1-1 and V is TRBV5-6, with D possibly being TRBD1 (6 bases). Germline CDR1 and CDR2: SGHDT and YYEEEE. This CDR3 comprises 12 residues. V lost 7 bases, J lost 4 bases, and 11 bases lay in between.

The chain is built from TRBV19 and TRBJ2-2; perhaps TRBD1 as D (5 bases). Germline CDR1 is LNHDA and CDR2 is SQIVND (reference sequence). This CDR3 comprises 16 residues. V lost 4 bases and J lost 4, with 16 bases in between. The CDR3 nucleotides read TGTGCCAGTAGTACCCAGGGAAGGGTTCCCACCGGGGAGCTGTTTTTT. Amino acid sequence: CASSTQGRVPTGELFF.

The chain links TRBV4-1 to TRBJ2-3, with 9 bases matching TRBD1. The CDR3 has 15 residues. CDR1 MGHRA and CDR2 YSYEKL come from the germline V gene. Losses at the gene ends were 6 bases for V and 4 bases for J; bases not matched to a gene: 8. CDR3 bases: TGCGCCAGCAGACTTGGGGACAGGGACCCAGATACGCAGTATTTT. Its protein is CASRLGDRDPDTQYF.

V is TRBV6-6 and J is TRBJ1-4, with no clear D. Germline loops: CDR1 MNHNY, CDR2 SVGAGI (reference sequence). Trimming cost V 2 bases and J 6 bases, with 10 bases left between them. The CDR3 loop spans 14 amino acids. The CDR3, as DNA: TGTGCCAGCAGTTACAGTGGGGAGGATGAAAAACTGTTTTTT. It translates to CASSYSGEDEKLFF.

This rearrangement joins TRBV29-1 to TRBJ2-1, with D perhaps being TRBD1 or TRBD2 (5 bases each). V lost 4 bases to trimming and J lost 6 bases, with 7 bases between them. The germline CDR1 and CDR2 sequences are SQVTM and ANQGSEA. The CDR3 is 11 residues long. The CDR3 DNA reads TGCAGCGTTGTGGGGGTCAATGAGCAGTTCTTC. Amino acid sequence: CSVVGVNEQFF.

This clone was picked up a small number of times. The V call is TRBV6-5, the J call TRBJ1-6; no firm D call. With 2 bases removed from V and 7 bases from J, the gap between germline ends came to 15 bases. Germline CDR1 and CDR2: MNHEY and SVGAGI. CDR3 size: 16 residues. The CDR3 protein is CASSYIDRAGNSPLHF. CDR3 coding DNA: TGTGCCAGCAGTTACATCGATCGGGCCGGAAATTCACCCCTCCACTTT.

A few counts support this clone. The chain couples TRBV5-4 to TRBJ1-2; TRBD1 is a possible D gene (5 bases). The germline CDR1 and CDR2 sequences are SGHNT and YYREEE (reference sequence). Trimming took off 4 bases at V and 4 bases at J, with 20 bases between the two ends. The CDR3 totals 16 residues. CDR3 loop: CASSPLGTGTGYGYTF. As DNA, the CDR3 is TGTGCCAGCAGCCCTCTAGGGACCGGTACCGGCTATGGCTACACCTTC. Full variable domain (remainder filled in from reference TRBV5-4 and TRBJ1-2): ETGVTQSPTHLIKTRGQQVTLRCSSQSGHNTVSWYQQALGQGPQFIFQYYREEENGRGNFPPRFSGLQFPNYSSELNVNALELDDSALYLCASSPLGTGTGYGYTFGSGTRLTVV.

V usage is TRBV7-9 and J usage is TRBJ1-1; unclear D gene. The CDR3 consists of 15 residues. Germline CDR1 reads SEHNR; CDR2 reads FQNEAQ (reference sequence). V gave up 5 bases and J gave up 5 bases, with 18 bases separating them. The CDR3 nucleotides read TGTGCCAGCAGCAGCCCTGGGATAGGGAAGACTGAAGCTTTCTTT. Its translation is CASSSPGIGKTEAFF.